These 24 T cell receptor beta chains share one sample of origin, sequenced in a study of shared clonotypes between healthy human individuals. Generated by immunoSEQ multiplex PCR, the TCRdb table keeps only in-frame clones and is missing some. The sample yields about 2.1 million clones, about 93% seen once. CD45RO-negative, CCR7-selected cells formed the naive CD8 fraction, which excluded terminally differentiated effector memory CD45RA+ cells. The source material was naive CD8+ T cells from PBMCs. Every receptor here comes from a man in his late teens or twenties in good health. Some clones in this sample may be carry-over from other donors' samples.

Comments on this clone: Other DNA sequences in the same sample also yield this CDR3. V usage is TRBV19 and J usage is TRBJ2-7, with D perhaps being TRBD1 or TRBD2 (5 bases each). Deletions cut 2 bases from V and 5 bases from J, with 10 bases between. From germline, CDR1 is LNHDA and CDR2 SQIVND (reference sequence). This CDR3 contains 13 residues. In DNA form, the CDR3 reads TGTGCCAGTAGTATACGGGGCGTGGACGAGCAGTACTTC. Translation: CASSIRGVDEQYF.

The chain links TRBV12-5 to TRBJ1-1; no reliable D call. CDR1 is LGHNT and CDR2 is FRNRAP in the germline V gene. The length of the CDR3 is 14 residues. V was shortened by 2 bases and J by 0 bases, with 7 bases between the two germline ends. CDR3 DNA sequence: TGTGCTAGTGGTTTGTTGACGGTGAACACTGAAGCTTTCTTT. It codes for CASGLLTVNTEAFF.

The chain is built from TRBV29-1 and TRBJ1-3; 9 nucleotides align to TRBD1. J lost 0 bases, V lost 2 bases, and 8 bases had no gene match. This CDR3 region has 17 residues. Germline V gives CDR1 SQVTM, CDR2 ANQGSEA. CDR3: CSVENRGQGLSGNTIYF. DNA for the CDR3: TGCAGCGTTGAAAATAGAGGACAGGGGCTCTCTGGAAACACCATATATTTT.

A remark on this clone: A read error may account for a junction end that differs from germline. The CDR3 bases are TGTGCCAGCAGCTTTATTCTGGTTTTGGATTCGCATAGCTTT. Protein: CASSFILVLDSHSF. The chain employs TRBV7-9 and TRBJ1-1; D remains unclear. Germline V gene sequence: CDR1 SEHNR, CDR2 FQNEAQ (reference sequence). This CDR3 has 14 residues.

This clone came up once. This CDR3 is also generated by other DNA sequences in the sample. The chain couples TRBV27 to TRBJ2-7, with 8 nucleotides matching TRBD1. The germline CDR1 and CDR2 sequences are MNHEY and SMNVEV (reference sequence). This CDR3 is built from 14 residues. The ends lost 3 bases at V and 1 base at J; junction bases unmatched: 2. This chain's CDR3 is CASSLTGDSYEQYF. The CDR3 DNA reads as TGTGCCAGCAGTTTGACAGGGGATTCCTACGAGCAGTACTTC.

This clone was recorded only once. CDR3: CASSLDRGRNNEQFF. DNA for the CDR3: TGTGCCAGCAGCTTAGATCGGGGCCGCAACAATGAGCAGTTCTTC. V is TRBV11-3 and J is TRBJ2-1, with D possibly being TRBD1 or TRBD2 (5 bases each). The CDR3 is made up of 15 amino acids. Looked up from germline, CDR1 is SGHNT and CDR2 is YENEEA. V was clipped by 0 bases and J by 5 bases, with 11 bases between them.

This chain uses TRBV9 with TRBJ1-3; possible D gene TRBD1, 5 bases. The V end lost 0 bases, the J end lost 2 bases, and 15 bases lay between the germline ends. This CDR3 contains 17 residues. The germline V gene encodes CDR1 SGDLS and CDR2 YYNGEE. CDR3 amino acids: CASSVAGTLGAGNTIYF. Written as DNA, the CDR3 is TGTGCCAGCAGCGTAGCTGGGACCTTGGGGGCTGGAAACACCATATATTTT.

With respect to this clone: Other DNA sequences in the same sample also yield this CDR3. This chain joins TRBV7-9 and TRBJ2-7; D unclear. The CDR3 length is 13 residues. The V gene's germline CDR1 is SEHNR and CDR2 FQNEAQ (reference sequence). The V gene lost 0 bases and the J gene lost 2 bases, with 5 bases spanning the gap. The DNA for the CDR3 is TGTGCCAGCAGCTTAGCAGGTACCTACGAGCAGTACTTC. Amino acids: CASSLAGTYEQYF.

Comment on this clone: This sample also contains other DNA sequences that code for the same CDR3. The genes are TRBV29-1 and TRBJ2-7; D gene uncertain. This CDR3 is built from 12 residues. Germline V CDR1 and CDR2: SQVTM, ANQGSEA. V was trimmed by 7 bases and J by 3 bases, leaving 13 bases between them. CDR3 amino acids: CSATGLGYEQYF. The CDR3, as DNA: TGCAGCGCTACCGGGTTGGGCTACGAGCAGTACTTC.

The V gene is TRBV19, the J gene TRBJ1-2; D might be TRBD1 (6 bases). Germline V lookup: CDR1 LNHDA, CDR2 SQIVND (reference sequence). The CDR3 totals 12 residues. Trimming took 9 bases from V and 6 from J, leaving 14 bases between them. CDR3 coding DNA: TGTGCCAGCGTCCAGGGGAACGATGGCTACACCTTC. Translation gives CASVQGNDGYTF. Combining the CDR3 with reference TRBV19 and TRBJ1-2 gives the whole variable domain DGGITQSPKYLFRKEGQNVTLSCEQNLNHDAMYWYRQDPGQGLRLIYYSQIVNDFQKGDIAEGYSVSREKKESFPLTVTSAQKNPTAFYLCASVQGNDGYTFGSGTRLTVV.

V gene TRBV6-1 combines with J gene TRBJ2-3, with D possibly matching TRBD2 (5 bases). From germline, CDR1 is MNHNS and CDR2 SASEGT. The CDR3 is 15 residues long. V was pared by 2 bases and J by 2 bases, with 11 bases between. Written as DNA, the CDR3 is TGTGCCAGCAGTGAATGGACTGGAGACACAGATACGCAGTATTTT. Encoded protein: CASSEWTGDTDTQYF.

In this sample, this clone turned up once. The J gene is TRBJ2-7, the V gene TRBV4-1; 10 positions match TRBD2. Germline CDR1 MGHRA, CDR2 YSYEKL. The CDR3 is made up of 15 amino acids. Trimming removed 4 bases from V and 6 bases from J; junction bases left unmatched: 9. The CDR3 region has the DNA TGCGCCAGCAGCCCAAAAGCGGGAGGGCCGCTCGAGCAGTACTTC. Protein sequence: CASSPKAGGPLEQYF.

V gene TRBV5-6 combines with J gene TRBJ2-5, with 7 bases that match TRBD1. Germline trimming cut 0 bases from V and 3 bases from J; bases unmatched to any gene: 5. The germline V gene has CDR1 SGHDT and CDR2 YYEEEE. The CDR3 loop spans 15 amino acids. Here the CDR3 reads CASSLGRGREETQYF. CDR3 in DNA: TGTGCCAGCAGCTTGGGTAGGGGGCGCGAAGAGACCCAGTACTTC. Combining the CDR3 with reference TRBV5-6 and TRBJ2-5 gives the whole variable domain DAGVTQSPTHLIKTRGQQVTLRCSPKSGHDTVSWYQQALGQGPQFIFQYYEEEERQRGNFPDRFSGHQFPNYSSELNVNALLLGDSALYLCASSLGRGREETQYFGPGTRLLVL.

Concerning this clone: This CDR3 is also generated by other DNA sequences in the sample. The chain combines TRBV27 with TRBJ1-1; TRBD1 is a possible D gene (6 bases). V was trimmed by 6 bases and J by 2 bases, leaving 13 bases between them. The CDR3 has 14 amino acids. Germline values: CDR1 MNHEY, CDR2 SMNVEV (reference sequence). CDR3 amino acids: CASSLTGENTEAFF. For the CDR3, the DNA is TGTGCCAGCAGCCTGACAGGTGAAAACACTGAAGCTTTCTTT.

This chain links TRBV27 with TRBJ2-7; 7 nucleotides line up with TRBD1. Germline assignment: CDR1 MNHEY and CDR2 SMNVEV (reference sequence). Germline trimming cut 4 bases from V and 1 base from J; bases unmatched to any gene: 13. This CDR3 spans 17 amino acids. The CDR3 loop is CASSSTPGTAISYEQYF. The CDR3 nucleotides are TGTGCCAGCAGTTCCACACCCGGGACAGCGATTTCCTACGAGCAGTACTTC.

As DNA, the CDR3 is TGTGCCAGCATGATGGAAACCGGGGGGAATGAGCAGTTCTTC. It translates to CASMMETGGNEQFF. This chain links TRBV2 with TRBJ2-1, with 7 positions matching TRBD2. Germline V gene lookup returns CDR1 SNHLY and CDR2 FYNNEI. The CDR3 is 14 amino acids. Unmatched junction bases numbered 10, after V lost 7 bases and J lost 7 bases.

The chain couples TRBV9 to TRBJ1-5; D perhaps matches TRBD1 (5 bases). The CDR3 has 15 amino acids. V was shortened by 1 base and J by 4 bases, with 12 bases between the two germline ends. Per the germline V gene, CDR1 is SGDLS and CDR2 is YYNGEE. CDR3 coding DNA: TGTGCCAGCAGCGTATCGGCGGCAGGGAATCAGCCCCAGCATTTT. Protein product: CASSVSAAGNQPQHF.

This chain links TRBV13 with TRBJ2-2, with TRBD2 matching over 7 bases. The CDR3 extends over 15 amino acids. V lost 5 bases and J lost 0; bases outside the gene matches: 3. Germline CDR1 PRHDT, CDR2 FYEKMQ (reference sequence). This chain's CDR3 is CASSLTSANTGELFF. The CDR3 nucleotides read TGTGCCAGCAGCCTAACTAGCGCGAACACCGGGGAGCTGTTTTTT.

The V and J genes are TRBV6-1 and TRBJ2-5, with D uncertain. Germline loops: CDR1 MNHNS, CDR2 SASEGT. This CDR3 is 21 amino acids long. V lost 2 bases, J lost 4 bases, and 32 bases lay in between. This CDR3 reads CASSETPFVQTMARSLETQYF. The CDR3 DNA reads TGTGCCAGCAGTGAAACCCCCTTCGTCCAAACAATGGCGAGGAGCCTAGAGACCCAGTACTTC.

The CDR3, as DNA: TGTGCCAGCAGTCCCCTGGCGGGACGAACATCCTACGAGCAGTACTTC. It encodes CASSPLAGRTSYEQYF. This rearrangement joins TRBV27 to TRBJ2-7, with D maybe TRBD2 (6 bases). Between the trimmed V and J ends, which lost 5 bases and 1 base, there was a span of 18 bases. CDR3 length equals 16 residues. Germline CDR1 reads MNHEY; CDR2 reads SMNVEV (reference sequence).

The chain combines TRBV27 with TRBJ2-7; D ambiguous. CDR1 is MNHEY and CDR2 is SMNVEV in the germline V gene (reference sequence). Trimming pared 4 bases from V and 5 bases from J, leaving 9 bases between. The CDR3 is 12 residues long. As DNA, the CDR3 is TGTGCCAGCAGTTCTTTATTCCACGAGCAGTACTTC. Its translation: CASSSLFHEQYF.

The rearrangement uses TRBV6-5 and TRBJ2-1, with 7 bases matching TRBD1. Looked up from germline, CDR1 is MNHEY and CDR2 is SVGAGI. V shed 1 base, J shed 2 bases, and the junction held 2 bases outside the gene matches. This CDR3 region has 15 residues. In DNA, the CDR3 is TGTGCCAGCAGTTACTTAGGGGGCACCTACAATGAGCAGTTCTTC. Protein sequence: CASSYLGGTYNEQFF.

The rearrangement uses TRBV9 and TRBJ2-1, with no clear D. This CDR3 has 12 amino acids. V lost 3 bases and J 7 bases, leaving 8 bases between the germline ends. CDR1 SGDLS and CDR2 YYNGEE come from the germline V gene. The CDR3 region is CASSAALNEQFF. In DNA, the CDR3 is TGTGCCAGCAGCGCTGCCTTAAATGAGCAGTTCTTC.

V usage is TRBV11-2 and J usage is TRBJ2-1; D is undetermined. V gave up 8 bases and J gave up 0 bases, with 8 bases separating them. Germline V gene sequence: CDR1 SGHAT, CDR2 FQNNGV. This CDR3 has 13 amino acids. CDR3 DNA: TGTGCCAGCCACTTACTCTCCTACAATGAGCAGTTCTTC. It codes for CASHLLSYNEQFF. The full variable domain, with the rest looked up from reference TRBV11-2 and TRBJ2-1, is EAGVAQSPRYKIIEKRQSVAFWCNPISGHATLYWYQQILGQGPKLLIQFQNNGVVDDSQLPKDRFSAERLKGVDSTLKIQPAKLEDSAVYLCASHLLSYNEQFFGPGTRLTVL.